These T cell receptor beta chains were read from a single sample in a study of cytomegalovirus exposure and HLA in healthy donors. Assay: immunoSEQ multiplex PCR; the TCRdb copy retains only in-frame clones and omits some. The sample spans roughly 120,000 clones; the ten largest clones claim around 2.4%. Sequencing used PBMCs. The receptors shown here come from a middle-aged man in good health and CMV-seronegative. Each CDR3 is given with its conserved first and last residue. The D gene is left open where the match is weak.

d_call: NA; j_call: TRBJ1-3; v_call: TRBV6-5; cdr3_aa: CASSYSSRAGNTIYF; cdr3_nt: TGTGCCAGCAGTTACAGCTCCAGGGCTGGAAACACCATATATTTT
d_call: NA; j_call: TRBJ1-5; v_call: TRBV30; cdr3_aa: CAWGPRGNQPQHF; cdr3_nt: TGTGCCTGGGGCCCCCGGGGCAATCAGCCCCAGCATTTT
d_call: TRBD2; j_call: TRBJ2-7; v_call: TRBV5-6; cdr3_aa: CASSFSGTSGLSGYEQYF; cdr3_nt: TGTGCCAGCAGCTTCTCAGGGACTAGCGGACTCTCTGGGTACGAGCAGTACTTC
d_call: TRBD2; j_call: TRBJ2-1; v_call: TRBV29-1; cdr3_aa: CSVKKRGGYNEQFF; cdr3_nt: TGCAGCGTTAAAAAGCGGGGGGGCTACAATGAGCAGTTCTTC
d_call: NA; j_call: TRBJ1-5; v_call: TRBV10-3; cdr3_aa: CAISESDREISNQPQHF; cdr3_nt: TGTGCCATCAGTGAGTCGGACAGAGAGATTAGCAATCAGCCCCAGCATTTT
d_call: NA; j_call: TRBJ2-5; v_call: TRBV6-1; cdr3_aa: CASSDGTRATSQYF; cdr3_nt: TGTGCCAGCAGTGATGGTACTAGAGCCACGTCCCAGTACTTC
d_call: TRBD1; j_call: TRBJ2-7; v_call: TRBV19; cdr3_aa: CASSPSRQGTTYEQYF; cdr3_nt: TGTGCCAGTAGTCCATCCCGACAGGGGACAACCTACGAGCAGTACTTC
d_call: TRBD2; j_call: TRBJ2-3; v_call: TRBV29-1; cdr3_aa: CSVEGGFGPSGTSTDTQYF; cdr3_nt: TGCAGCGTTGAAGGGGGGTTTGGTCCTAGCGGGACTAGCACAGATACGCAGTATTTT
d_call: TRBD2; j_call: TRBJ2-1; v_call: TRBV10-3; cdr3_aa: CAITSGINEQFF; cdr3_nt: TGTGCCATCACGAGCGGGATCAATGAGCAGTTCTTC
d_call: TRBD2; j_call: TRBJ2-1; v_call: TRBV7-2; cdr3_aa: CASRGVGLAGPGNEQFF; cdr3_nt: TGTGCCAGCCGTGGGGTAGGACTAGCGGGGCCCGGCAATGAGCAGTTCTTC
d_call: TRBD1; j_call: TRBJ1-1; v_call: TRBV27; cdr3_aa: CASRQGGGVTEAFF; cdr3_nt: TGTGCCAGCAGACAGGGGGGAGGAGTCACTGAAGCTTTCTTT
d_call: NA; j_call: TRBJ1-5; v_call: TRBV5-6; cdr3_aa: CASSLGGSNQPQHF; cdr3_nt: TGTGCCAGCAGCTTGGGAGGTAGCAATCAGCCCCAGCATTTT
d_call: NA; j_call: TRBJ2-2; v_call: TRBV15; cdr3_aa: CATSRDRAGLYTGELFF; cdr3_nt: TGTGCCACCAGCAGAGACCGGGCGGGGTTGTATACCGGGGAGCTGTTTTTT
d_call: NA; j_call: TRBJ1-6; v_call: TRBV6-1; cdr3_aa: CASKVEGSPLHF; cdr3_nt: TGTGCCAGCAAGGTCGAGGGTTCACCCCTCCACTTT
d_call: NA; j_call: TRBJ1-5; v_call: TRBV5-6; cdr3_aa: CASSSTGTSNQPQHF; cdr3_nt: TGTGCCAGCAGCTCAACAGGGACCTCAAATCAGCCCCAGCATTTT
d_call: TRBD1; j_call: TRBJ2-6; v_call: TRBV9; cdr3_aa: CASSATGAGANVLTF; cdr3_nt: TGTGCCAGCAGCGCTACAGGGGCGGGGGCCAACGTCCTGACTTTC
d_call: NA; j_call: TRBJ2-2; v_call: TRBV19; cdr3_aa: CASVRGGELFF; cdr3_nt: TGTGCCAGCGTAAGGGGCGGGGAGCTGTTTTTT
d_call: NA; j_call: TRBJ1-1; v_call: TRBV6-5; cdr3_aa: CASSYAGGESEAFF; cdr3_nt: TGTGCCAGCAGTTACGCGGGAGGGGAATCTGAAGCTTTCTTT
d_call: TRBD1; j_call: TRBJ2-7; v_call: TRBV5-4; cdr3_aa: CASRMDRGITYEQYF; cdr3_nt: TGTGCCAGCAGGATGGACAGGGGGATAACCTACGAGCAGTACTTC
d_call: TRBD1; j_call: TRBJ2-7; v_call: TRBV28; cdr3_aa: CASSLTDRIYEQYF; cdr3_nt: TGTGCCAGCAGTCTAACGGACAGGATCTACGAGCAGTACTTC
d_call: NA; j_call: TRBJ2-2; v_call: TRBV11-3; cdr3_aa: CASSPGNTGELFF; cdr3_nt: TGTGCCAGCAGCCCAGGGAACACCGGGGAGCTGTTTTTT
d_call: NA; j_call: TRBJ2-7; v_call: TRBV11-2; cdr3_aa: CASSFSEGGEQYF; cdr3_nt: TGTGCCAGCAGCTTCAGTGAAGGGGGCGAGCAGTACTTC
d_call: TRBD1; j_call: TRBJ1-4; v_call: TRBV5-1; cdr3_aa: CASSFGQGGEKLFF; cdr3_nt: TGCGCCAGCAGCTTTGGACAGGGAGGTGAAAAACTGTTTTTT
d_call: NA; j_call: TRBJ2-5; v_call: TRBV5-4; cdr3_aa: CASSLTGHQETQYF; cdr3_nt: TGTGCCAGCAGCTTGACAGGCCACCAAGAGACCCAGTACTTC
d_call: TRBD1; j_call: TRBJ2-7; v_call: TRBV11-1; cdr3_aa: CASSLQGAYYEQYF; cdr3_nt: TGTGCCAGCAGCTTACAGGGGGCATACTACGAGCAGTACTTC
d_call: TRBD2; j_call: TRBJ2-1; v_call: TRBV7-9; cdr3_aa: CASSMGLSYNEQFF; cdr3_nt: TGTGCCAGCAGTATGGGACTAAGCTACAATGAGCAGTTCTTC
d_call: NA; j_call: TRBJ1-3; v_call: TRBV25-1; cdr3_aa: CASSLGQGTGNTIYF; cdr3_nt: TGTGCCAGCAGCCTGGGCCAGGGAACAGGAAACACCATATATTTT
d_call: NA; j_call: TRBJ2-7; v_call: TRBV5-4; cdr3_aa: CASSLERPGYEQYF; cdr3_nt: TGTGCCAGCAGCTTGGAACGGCCGGGATACGAGCAGTACTTC
d_call: TRBD2; j_call: TRBJ2-1; v_call: TRBV29-1; cdr3_aa: CSVGTSGPHSYNEQFF; cdr3_nt: TGCAGCGTCGGGACTAGCGGGCCACACTCCTACAATGAGCAGTTCTTC
d_call: TRBD1; j_call: TRBJ2-7; v_call: TRBV28; cdr3_aa: CASITRTGSSYEQYF; cdr3_nt: TGTGCCAGCATCACCCGGACAGGTAGTTCCTACGAGCAGTACTTC
d_call: TRBD2; j_call: TRBJ2-2; v_call: TRBV7-2; cdr3_aa: CASAGRTGELFF; cdr3_nt: TGTGCCTCAGCGGGACGGACCGGGGAGCTGTTTTTT
d_call: TRBD1; j_call: TRBJ1-1; v_call: TRBV20-1; cdr3_aa: CSVRRTGAFF; cdr3_nt: TGCAGTGTTCGTCGGACAGGGGCTTTCTTT
d_call: TRBD2; j_call: TRBJ2-3; v_call: TRBV6-6; cdr3_aa: CASSRRSGSGDTQYF; cdr3_nt: TGTGCCAGCAGCCGCCGTAGCGGGAGTGGGGATACGCAGTATTTT
d_call: NA; j_call: TRBJ1-1; v_call: TRBV7-2; cdr3_aa: CASSPRGGNTEAFF; cdr3_nt: TGTGCCAGCAGCCCCCGCGGAGGGAACACTGAAGCTTTCTTT
d_call: NA; j_call: TRBJ1-5; v_call: TRBV19; cdr3_aa: CATRVGGGNSNQPQHF; cdr3_nt: TGTGCCACCCGGGTCGGGGGTGGAAATAGCAATCAGCCCCAGCATTTT
d_call: NA; j_call: TRBJ2-2; v_call: TRBV7-9; cdr3_aa: CAKAEATGELFF; cdr3_nt: TGTGCCAAAGCCGAGGCCACCGGGGAGCTGTTTTTT
d_call: NA; j_call: TRBJ1-5; v_call: TRBV7-8; cdr3_aa: CASSQVGGGNQPQHF; cdr3_nt: TGTGCCAGCAGCCAGGTTGGGGGCGGCAATCAGCCCCAGCATTTT
d_call: NA; j_call: TRBJ2-7; v_call: TRBV5-4; cdr3_aa: CASSSRVDSYEQYF; cdr3_nt: TGTGCCAGCAGTTCACGGGTGGACTCCTACGAGCAGTACTTC
d_call: NA; j_call: TRBJ2-1; v_call: TRBV4-2; cdr3_aa: CASSQREANYNEQFF; cdr3_nt: TGTGCCAGCAGCCAGCGGGAAGCAAACTACAATGAGCAGTTCTTC
d_call: TRBD2; j_call: TRBJ2-1; v_call: TRBV5-1; cdr3_aa: CASSPGVAGYNEQFF; cdr3_nt: TGCGCCAGCAGCCCCGGGGTAGCGGGGTACAATGAGCAGTTCTTC
d_call: NA; j_call: TRBJ1-2; v_call: TRBV19; cdr3_aa: CASERGGGGYGYTF; cdr3_nt: TGTGCCAGCGAAAGAGGGGGTGGAGGCTATGGCTACACCTTC
d_call: TRBD1; j_call: TRBJ1-3; v_call: TRBV5-6; cdr3_aa: CASSPGTGDGNTIYF; cdr3_nt: TGTGCCAGCAGCCCCGGGACAGGGGACGGAAACACCATATATTTT
d_call: NA; j_call: TRBJ2-6; v_call: TRBV30; cdr3_aa: CAWSLGFSGANVLTF; cdr3_nt: TGTGCCTGGAGTCTCGGGTTCTCTGGGGCCAACGTCCTGACTTTC
d_call: NA; j_call: TRBJ2-3; v_call: TRBV18; cdr3_aa: CASSPSQLAGDTQYF; cdr3_nt: TGTGCCAGCTCACCTAGTCAATTAGCTGGAGATACGCAGTATTTT
d_call: NA; j_call: TRBJ2-5; v_call: TRBV30; cdr3_aa: CAWSIGGQGQETQYF; cdr3_nt: TGTGCCTGGAGTATCGGAGGGCAGGGCCAAGAGACCCAGTACTTC
d_call: TRBD2; j_call: TRBJ2-1; v_call: TRBV27; cdr3_aa: CASSSPSGRTYNEQFF; cdr3_nt: TGTGCCAGCAGTAGCCCTAGCGGGAGAACATACAATGAGCAGTTCTTC
d_call: TRBD1; j_call: TRBJ2-7; v_call: TRBV7-9; cdr3_aa: CASSSDRQGRPYEQYF; cdr3_nt: TGTGCCAGCAGCTCCGACCGACAGGGAAGACCCTACGAGCAGTACTTC
d_call: TRBD1; j_call: TRBJ2-2; v_call: TRBV7-9; cdr3_aa: CASSPRTGEFTGELFF; cdr3_nt: TGTGCCAGCAGCCCCCGGACAGGGGAGTTTACCGGGGAGCTGTTTTTT
d_call: NA; j_call: TRBJ2-2; v_call: TRBV5-1; cdr3_aa: CASTRAGELFF; cdr3_nt: TGCGCCAGCACTAGAGCCGGGGAGCTGTTTTTT
d_call: TRBD2; j_call: TRBJ2-5; v_call: TRBV7-2; cdr3_aa: CASSLTRLAAIQETQYF; cdr3_nt: TGTGCCAGCAGCTTAACTAGACTAGCAGCTATCCAAGAGACCCAGTACTTC
d_call: NA; j_call: TRBJ2-7; v_call: TRBV14; cdr3_aa: CASSQEGPRGAEKYEQYF; cdr3_nt: TGTGCCAGCAGCCAAGAAGGCCCCCGGGGAGCGGAAAAGTACGAGCAGTACTTC
d_call: TRBD2; j_call: TRBJ2-2; v_call: TRBV5-1; cdr3_aa: CASSPRGRANTGELFF; cdr3_nt: TGCGCCAGCAGCCCCCGGGGGAGGGCGAACACCGGGGAGCTGTTTTTT
d_call: NA; j_call: TRBJ1-3; v_call: TRBV19; cdr3_aa: CASMGQKENSGNTIYF; cdr3_nt: TGTGCCAGTATGGGGCAAAAGGAAAACTCTGGAAACACCATATATTTT
d_call: NA; j_call: TRBJ2-7; v_call: TRBV5-5; cdr3_aa: CASRRHGGRYEQYF; cdr3_nt: TGTGCCAGCAGAAGACACGGGGGTAGGTACGAGCAGTACTTC